These 5 T cell receptor beta chains originate from one sample sequenced in a study of blood T cell repertoires in COVID-19 (dated by TCRdb to between 2020 and 2021). Libraries were built with the immunoSEQ multiplex PCR assay. As stored in TCRdb, this immuneACCESS dataset retains in-frame rearrangements with V and J assigned. A fraction of the clones does not appear; measured against another copy, unresolved V genes explain less than half of the discrepancy, and the remainder lacks a known reason. The sample table shows tens of thousands of clones, and about 88% are seen once. The biggest ten clones account for over 15% of the sample. The sequenced sample was peripheral blood. The receptor set was obtained from an elderly woman with acute or convalescent COVID-19.

V and J are TRBV5-1 and TRBJ2-5; tentatively, D is TRBD1 (6 bases). Germline V gene lookup returns CDR1 SGHRS and CDR2 YFSETQ. The CDR3 is 14 residues long. Trimming removed 2 bases from V and 3 bases from J, with 11 bases in between. The CDR3 sequence: CASSLQGTKETQYF. The CDR3 bases are TGCGCCAGCAGCTTACAGGGTACGAAAGAGACCCAGTACTTC.

The rearrangement joins TRBV19 to TRBJ1-5, with D possibly matching TRBD1 (5 bases). V was clipped by 3 bases and J by 6 bases, with 12 bases between them. This CDR3 region has 14 residues. Germline-derived CDR1 and CDR2 are LNHDA and SQIVND (reference sequence). In DNA form, the CDR3 reads TGTGCCAGTAGTATCGTAGGGGTAGGTCAGCCCCAGCATTTT. It specifies CASSIVGVGQPQHF.

This chain connects TRBV18 to TRBJ1-1; D is perhaps TRBD1 (5 bases). The V and J ends lost 3 bases and 5 bases respectively, with 19 bases between them. CDR3 length: 16 amino acids. Germline V gene data show CDR1 as KGHSH and CDR2 as LQKENI. This CDR3 reads CASSPFPETVGTEAFF. CDR3 sequence (DNA): TGTGCCAGCTCACCTTTTCCCGAGACAGTAGGAACTGAAGCTTTCTTT.

This chain connects TRBV11-2 to TRBJ2-7, with a tentative D call TRBD1 (5 bases). V was shortened by 7 bases and J by 1 base, with 8 bases between the two germline ends. Germline V gene data show CDR1 as SGHAT and CDR2 as FQNNGV. This CDR3 has 12 amino acids. The CDR3 DNA follows: TGTGCCAGCAAGGGGCGGTCCTACGAGCAGTACTTC. Protein: CASKGRSYEQYF.

The CDR3 protein is CASSSFRDNQPNGYTF. CDR3 coding DNA: TGTGCCAGCAGCTCATTTCGGGACAATCAACCAAATGGCTACACCTTC. V and J are TRBV5-5 and TRBJ1-2, with a weak D call TRBD1 (6 bases). Germline V gives CDR1 SGHKS, CDR2 YYEKEE (reference sequence). V lost 3 bases, J lost 6 bases, and 21 bases lay in between. This CDR3 has 16 residues.